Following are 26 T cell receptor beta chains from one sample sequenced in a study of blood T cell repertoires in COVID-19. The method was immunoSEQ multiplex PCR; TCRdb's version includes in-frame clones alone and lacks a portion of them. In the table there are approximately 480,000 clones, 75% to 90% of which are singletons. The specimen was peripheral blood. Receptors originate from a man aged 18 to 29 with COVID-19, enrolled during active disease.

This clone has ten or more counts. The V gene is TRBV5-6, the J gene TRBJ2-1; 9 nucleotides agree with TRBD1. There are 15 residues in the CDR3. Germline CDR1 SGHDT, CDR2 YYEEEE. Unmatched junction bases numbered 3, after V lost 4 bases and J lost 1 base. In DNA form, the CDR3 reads TGTGCCAGCAGCGGCGGGACAGGGTCCTACAATGAGCAGTTCTTC. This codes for CASSGGTGSYNEQFF.

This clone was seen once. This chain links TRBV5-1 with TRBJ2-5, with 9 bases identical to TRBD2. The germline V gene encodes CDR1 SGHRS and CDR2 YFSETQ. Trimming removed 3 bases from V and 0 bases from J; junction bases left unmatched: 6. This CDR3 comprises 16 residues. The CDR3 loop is CASSSQAGGYQETQYF. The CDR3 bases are TGCGCCAGCAGCTCTCAAGCGGGGGGTTACCAAGAGACCCAGTACTTC.

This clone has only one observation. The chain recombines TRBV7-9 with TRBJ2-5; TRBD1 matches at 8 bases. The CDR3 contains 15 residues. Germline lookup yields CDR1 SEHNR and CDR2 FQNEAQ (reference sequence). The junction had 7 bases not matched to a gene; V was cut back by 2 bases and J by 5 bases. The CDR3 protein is CASSLSQGESETQYF. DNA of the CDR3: TGTGCCAGCAGCTTATCACAGGGGGAAAGTGAGACCCAGTACTTC.

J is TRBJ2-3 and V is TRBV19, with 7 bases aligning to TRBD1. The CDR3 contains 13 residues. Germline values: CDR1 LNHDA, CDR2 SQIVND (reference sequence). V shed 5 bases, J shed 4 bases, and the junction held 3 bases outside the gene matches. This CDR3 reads CASSVQGSDTQYF. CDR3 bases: TGTGCCAGTAGTGTACAGGGGTCAGATACGCAGTATTTT.

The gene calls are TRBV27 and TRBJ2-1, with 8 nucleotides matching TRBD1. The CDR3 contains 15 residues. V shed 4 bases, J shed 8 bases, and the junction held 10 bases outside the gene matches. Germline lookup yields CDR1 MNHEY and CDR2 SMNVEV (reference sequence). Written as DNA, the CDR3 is TGTGCCAGCAGTTGGGCGCAGGGGGCCTTCTATGAGCAGTTCTTC. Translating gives CASSWAQGAFYEQFF.

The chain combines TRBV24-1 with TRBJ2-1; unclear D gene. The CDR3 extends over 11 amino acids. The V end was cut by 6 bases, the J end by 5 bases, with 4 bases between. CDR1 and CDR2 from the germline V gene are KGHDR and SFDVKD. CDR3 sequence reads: CATSRDNEQFF. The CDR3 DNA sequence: TGTGCCACCAGTCGAGACAATGAGCAGTTCTTC.

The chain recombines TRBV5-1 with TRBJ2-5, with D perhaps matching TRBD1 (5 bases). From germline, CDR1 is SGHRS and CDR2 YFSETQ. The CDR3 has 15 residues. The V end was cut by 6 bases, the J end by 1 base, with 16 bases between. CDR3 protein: CASTIFFDSQETQYF. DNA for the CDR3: TGCGCCAGCACCATCTTTTTCGACAGCCAAGAGACCCAGTACTTC.

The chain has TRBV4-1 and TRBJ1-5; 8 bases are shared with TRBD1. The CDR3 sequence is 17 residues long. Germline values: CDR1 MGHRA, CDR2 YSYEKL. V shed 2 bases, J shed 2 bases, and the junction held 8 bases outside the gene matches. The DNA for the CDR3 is TGCGCCAGCAGCCAATATGCGACAGGGGAGGGCAATCAGCCCCAGCATTTT. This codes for CASSQYATGEGNQPQHF.

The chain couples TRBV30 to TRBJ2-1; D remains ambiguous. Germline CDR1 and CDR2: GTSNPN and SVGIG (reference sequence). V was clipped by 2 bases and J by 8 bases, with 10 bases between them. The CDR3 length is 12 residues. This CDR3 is CAWSLVADEQFF. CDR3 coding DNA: TGTGCCTGGAGTCTGGTGGCGGATGAGCAGTTCTTC.

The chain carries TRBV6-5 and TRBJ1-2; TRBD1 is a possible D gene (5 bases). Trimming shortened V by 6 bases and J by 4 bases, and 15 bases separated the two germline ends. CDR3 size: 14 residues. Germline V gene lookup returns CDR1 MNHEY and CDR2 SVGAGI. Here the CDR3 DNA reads TGTGCCAGCAGCCCCAGGGCGAGAATCTATGGCTACACCTTC. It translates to CASSPRARIYGYTF.

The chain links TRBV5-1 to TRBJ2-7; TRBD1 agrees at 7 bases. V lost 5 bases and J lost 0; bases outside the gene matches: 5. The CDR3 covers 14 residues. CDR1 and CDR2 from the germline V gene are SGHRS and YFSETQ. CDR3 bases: TGCGCCAGCAGACGGGACAGCAGCTCCTACGAGCAGTACTTC. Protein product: CASRRDSSSYEQYF.

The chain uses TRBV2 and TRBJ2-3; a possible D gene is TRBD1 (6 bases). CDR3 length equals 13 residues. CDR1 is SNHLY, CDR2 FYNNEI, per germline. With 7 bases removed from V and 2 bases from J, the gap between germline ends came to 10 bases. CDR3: CASIGQITDTQYF. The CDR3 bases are TGTGCCAGCATTGGACAGATCACAGATACGCAGTATTTT.

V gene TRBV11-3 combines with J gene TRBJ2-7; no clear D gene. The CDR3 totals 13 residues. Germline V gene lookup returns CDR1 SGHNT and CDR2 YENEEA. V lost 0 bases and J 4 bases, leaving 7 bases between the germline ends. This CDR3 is CASSLDRPYEQYF. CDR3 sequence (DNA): TGTGCCAGCAGCTTAGACCGTCCTTACGAGCAGTACTTC.

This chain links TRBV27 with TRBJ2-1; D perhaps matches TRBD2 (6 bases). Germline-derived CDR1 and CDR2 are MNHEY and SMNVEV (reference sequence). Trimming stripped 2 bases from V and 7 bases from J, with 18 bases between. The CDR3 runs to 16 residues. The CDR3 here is CASSLITRLGLNEQFF. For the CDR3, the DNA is TGTGCCAGCAGTTTAATAACGAGACTAGGGTTGAATGAGCAGTTCTTC.

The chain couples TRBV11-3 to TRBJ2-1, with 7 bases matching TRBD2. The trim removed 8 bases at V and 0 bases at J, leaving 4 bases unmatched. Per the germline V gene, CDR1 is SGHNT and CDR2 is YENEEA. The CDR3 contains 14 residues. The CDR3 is CASAERDSYNEQFF. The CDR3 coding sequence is TGTGCCAGCGCGGAGCGGGACTCCTACAATGAGCAGTTCTTC. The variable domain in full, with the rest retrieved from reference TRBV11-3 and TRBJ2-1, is EAGVVQSPRYKIIEKKQPVAFWCNPISGHNTLYWYLQNLGQGPELLIRYENEEAVDDSQLPKDRFSAERLKGVDSTLKIQPAELGDSAVYLCASAERDSYNEQFFGPGTRLTVL.

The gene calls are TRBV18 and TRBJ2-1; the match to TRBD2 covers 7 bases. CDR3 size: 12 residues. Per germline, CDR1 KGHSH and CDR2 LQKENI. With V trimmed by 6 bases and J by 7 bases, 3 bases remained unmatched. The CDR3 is CASSLSGNEQFF. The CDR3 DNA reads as TGTGCCAGCTCCCTTAGCGGGAATGAGCAGTTCTTC.

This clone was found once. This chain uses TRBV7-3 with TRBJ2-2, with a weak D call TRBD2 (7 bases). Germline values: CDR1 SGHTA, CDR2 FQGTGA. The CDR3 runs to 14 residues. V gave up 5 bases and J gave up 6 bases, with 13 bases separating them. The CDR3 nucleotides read TGTGCCAGCAGCCCAACCGGGGGGCCCGGGGAGCTGTTTTTT. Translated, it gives CASSPTGGPGELFF.

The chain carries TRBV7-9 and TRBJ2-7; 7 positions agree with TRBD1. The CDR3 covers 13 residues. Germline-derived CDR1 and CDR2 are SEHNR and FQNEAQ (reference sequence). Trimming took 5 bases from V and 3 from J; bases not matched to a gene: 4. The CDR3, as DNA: TGTGCCAGCAGCCCGGGACAGAGCTACGAGCAGTACTTC. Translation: CASSPGQSYEQYF.

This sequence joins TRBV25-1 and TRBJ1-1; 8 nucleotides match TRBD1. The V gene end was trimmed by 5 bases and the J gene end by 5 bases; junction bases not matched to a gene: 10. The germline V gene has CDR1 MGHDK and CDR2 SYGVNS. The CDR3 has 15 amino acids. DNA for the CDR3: TGTGCCAGCAGTCCTCCACAGGGGGATTTTACTGAAGCTTTCTTT. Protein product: CASSPPQGDFTEAFF.

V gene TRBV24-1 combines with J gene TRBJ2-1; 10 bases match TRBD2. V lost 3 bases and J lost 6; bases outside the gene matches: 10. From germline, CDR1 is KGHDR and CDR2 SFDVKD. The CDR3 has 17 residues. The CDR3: CATSDQSSSGSPNEQFF. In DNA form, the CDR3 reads TGTGCCACCAGTGATCAGAGTTCTAGCGGGAGTCCCAATGAGCAGTTCTTC.

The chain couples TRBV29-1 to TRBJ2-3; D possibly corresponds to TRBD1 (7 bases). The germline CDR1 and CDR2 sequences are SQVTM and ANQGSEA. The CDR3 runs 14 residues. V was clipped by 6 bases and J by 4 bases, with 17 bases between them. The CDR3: CSVMSGGMADTQYF. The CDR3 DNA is TGCAGCGTGATGTCAGGGGGGATGGCAGATACGCAGTATTTT.

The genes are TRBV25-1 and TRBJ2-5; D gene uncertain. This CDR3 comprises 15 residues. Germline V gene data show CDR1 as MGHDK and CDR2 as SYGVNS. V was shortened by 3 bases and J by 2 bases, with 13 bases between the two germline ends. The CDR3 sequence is CASSDPQAVQETQYF. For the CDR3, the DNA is TGTGCCAGCAGTGACCCCCAGGCAGTACAAGAGACCCAGTACTTC.

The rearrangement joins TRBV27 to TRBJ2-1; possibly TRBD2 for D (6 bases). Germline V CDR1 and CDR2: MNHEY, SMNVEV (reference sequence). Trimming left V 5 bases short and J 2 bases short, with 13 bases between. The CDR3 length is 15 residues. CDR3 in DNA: TGTGCCAGCAGTGACACTAGCAGTCCCTACAATGAGCAGTTCTTC. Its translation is CASSDTSSPYNEQFF.

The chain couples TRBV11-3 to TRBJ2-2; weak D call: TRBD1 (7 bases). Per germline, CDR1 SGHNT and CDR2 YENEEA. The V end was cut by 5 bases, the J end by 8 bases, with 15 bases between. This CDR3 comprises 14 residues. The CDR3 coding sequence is TGTGCCAGCAGCCCCCCGGAGGGGGCAGGGGAGCTGTTTTTT. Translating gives CASSPPEGAGELFF.

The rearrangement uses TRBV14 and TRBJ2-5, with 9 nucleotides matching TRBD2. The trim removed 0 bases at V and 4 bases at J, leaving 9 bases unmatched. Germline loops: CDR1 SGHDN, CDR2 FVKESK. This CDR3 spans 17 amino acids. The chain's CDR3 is CASSQDVGLAGRETQYF. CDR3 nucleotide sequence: TGTGCCAGCAGCCAAGATGTTGGTCTAGCGGGGCGAGAGACCCAGTACTTC. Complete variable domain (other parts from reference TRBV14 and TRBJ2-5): EAGVTQFPSHSVIEKGQTVTLRCDPISGHDNLYWYRRVMGKEIKFLLHFVKESKQDESGMPNNRFLAERTGGTYSTLKVQPAELEDSGVYFCASSQDVGLAGRETQYFGPGTRLLVL.

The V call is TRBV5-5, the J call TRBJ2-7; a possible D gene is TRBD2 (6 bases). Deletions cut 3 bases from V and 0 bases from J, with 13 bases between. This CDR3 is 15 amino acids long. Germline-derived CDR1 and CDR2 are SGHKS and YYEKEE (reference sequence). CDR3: CASSWGLQSSYEQYF. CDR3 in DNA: TGTGCCAGCAGCTGGGGACTTCAAAGCTCCTACGAGCAGTACTTC.